This T cell receptor beta chain appears in the sequencing data of a study of T cell repertoires in cytomegalovirus infection. Turning to the study itself: Well-studied HLA-B-restricted CMV epitopes were used in the study alongside recently identified HLA-C-restricted ones. Indicated by public TCR beta signatures were CMV infection and matching HLA type.

The CDR3 has 15 amino acids. With V trimmed by 5 bases and J by 8 bases, 10 bases remained unmatched. Germline V lookup: CDR1 LNHDA, CDR2 SQIVND (reference sequence). Comment on this clonotype: Its target is not known.

MiXCR, applied by TCRdb to the reads, yields one record per CDR3 protein. The sample contains roughly 920,000 distinct CDR3 sequences, about a third of which appear only once. This chain joins TRBV19 and TRBJ2-1; 9 bases map to TRBD1. The sample was cultured CD8+ T cells from PBMCs, taken from culture after CMV antigen stimulation. The sequence was collected from a human donor in good health (CMV status not recorded). Some clones in this sample may be carry-over from other donors' samples. CDR3 region: CASSSFRDRDHEQFF. CDR3 DNA sequence: TGTGCCAGTAGTTCGTTCCGGGACAGGGACCATGAGCAGTTCTTC.